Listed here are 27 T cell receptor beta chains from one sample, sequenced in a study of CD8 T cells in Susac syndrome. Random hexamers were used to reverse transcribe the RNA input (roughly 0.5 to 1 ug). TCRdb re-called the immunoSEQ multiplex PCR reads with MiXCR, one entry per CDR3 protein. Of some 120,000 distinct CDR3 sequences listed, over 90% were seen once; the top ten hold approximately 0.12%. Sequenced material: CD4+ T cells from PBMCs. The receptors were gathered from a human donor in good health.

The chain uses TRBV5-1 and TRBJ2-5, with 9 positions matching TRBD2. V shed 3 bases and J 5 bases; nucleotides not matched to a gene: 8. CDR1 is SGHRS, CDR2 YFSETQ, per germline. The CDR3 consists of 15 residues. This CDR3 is CASSSASGTWETQYF. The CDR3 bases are TGCGCCAGCAGCTCGGCTAGCGGGACCTGGGAGACCCAGTACTTC.

The CDR3 sequence: CASSSPDGAYNEQFF. In DNA form, the CDR3 reads TGTGCCAGCAGTTCCCCGGACGGCGCCTACAATGAGCAGTTCTTC. The chain recombines TRBV28 with TRBJ2-1; D ambiguous. V lost 4 bases to trimming and J lost 2 bases, with 12 bases between them. From germline, CDR1 is MDHEN and CDR2 SYDVKM. This CDR3 comprises 15 residues.

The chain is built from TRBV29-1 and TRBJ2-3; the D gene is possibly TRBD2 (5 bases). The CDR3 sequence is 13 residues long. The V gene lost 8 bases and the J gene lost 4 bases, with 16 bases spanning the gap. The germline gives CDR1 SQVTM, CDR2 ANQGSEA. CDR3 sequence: CSTKAGRPDTQYF. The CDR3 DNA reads TGCAGCACCAAGGCGGGCCGTCCAGATACGCAGTATTTT.

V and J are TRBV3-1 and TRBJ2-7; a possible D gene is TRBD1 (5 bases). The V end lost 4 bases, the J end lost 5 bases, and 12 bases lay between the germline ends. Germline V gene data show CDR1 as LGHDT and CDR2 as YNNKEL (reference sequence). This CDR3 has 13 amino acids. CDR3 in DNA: TGTGCCAGCAGCCCGTTGGGGCCCAACGAGCAGTACTTC. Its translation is CASSPLGPNEQYF.

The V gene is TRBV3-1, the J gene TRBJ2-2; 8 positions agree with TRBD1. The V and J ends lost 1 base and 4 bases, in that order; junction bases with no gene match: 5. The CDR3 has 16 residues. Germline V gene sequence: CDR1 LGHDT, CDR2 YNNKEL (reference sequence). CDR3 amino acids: CASSQGTGTGTGELFF. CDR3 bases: TGTGCCAGCAGCCAAGGGACAGGGACGGGCACCGGGGAGCTGTTTTTT.

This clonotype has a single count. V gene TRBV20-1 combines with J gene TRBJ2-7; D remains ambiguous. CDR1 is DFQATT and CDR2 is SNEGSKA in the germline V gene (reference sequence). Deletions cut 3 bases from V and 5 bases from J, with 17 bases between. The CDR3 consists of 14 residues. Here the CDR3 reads CSASFGQHRHEQYF. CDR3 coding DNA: TGCAGTGCTAGTTTCGGCCAGCATAGACACGAGCAGTACTTC.

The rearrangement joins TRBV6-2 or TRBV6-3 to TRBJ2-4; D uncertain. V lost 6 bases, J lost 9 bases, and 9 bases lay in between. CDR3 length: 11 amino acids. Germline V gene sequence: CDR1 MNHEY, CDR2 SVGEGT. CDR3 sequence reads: CASSPGLIQYF. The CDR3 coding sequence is TGTGCCAGCAGCCCCGGGCTCATTCAGTACTTC.

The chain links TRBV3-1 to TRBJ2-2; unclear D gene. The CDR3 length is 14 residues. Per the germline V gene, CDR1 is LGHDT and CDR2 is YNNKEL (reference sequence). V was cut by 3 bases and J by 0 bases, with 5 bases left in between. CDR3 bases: TGTGCCAGCAGCCAGTGGTCGAACACCGGGGAGCTGTTTTTT. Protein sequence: CASSQWSNTGELFF.

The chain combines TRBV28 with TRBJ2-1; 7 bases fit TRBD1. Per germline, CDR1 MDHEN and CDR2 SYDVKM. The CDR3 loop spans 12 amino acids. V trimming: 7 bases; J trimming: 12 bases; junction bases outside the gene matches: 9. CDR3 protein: CASTQEGARQFF. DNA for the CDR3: TGTGCCAGCACTCAAGAGGGGGCGAGGCAGTTCTTC.

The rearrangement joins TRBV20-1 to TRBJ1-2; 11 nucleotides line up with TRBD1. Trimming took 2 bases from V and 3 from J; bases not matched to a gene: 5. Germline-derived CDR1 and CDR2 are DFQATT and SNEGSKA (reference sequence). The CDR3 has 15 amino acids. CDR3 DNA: TGCAGTGCTAGACCCGGGACAGGGGGTGACTATGGCTACACCTTC. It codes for CSARPGTGGDYGYTF.

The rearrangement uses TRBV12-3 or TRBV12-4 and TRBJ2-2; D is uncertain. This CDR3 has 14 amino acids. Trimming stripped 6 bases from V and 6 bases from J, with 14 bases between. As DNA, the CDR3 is TGTGCCAGCAGCTTTACGGCGTCGGCCGGGGAGCTGTTTTTT. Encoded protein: CASSFTASAGELFF.

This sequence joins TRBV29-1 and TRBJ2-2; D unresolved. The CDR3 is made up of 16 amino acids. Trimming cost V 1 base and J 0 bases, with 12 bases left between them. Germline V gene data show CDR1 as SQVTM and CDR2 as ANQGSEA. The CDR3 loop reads CSVEGYRAANTGELFF. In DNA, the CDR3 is TGCAGCGTTGAAGGGTACAGAGCCGCGAACACCGGGGAGCTGTTTTTT.

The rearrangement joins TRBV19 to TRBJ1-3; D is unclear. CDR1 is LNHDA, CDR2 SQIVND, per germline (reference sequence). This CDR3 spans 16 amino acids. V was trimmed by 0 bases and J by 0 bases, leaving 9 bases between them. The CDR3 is CASSIEKTYSGNTIYF. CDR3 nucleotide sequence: TGTGCCAGTAGTATAGAGAAGACGTACTCTGGAAACACCATATATTTT.

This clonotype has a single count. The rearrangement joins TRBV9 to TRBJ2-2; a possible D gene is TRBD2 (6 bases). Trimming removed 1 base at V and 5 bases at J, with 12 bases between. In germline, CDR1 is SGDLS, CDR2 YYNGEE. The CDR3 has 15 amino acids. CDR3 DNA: TGTGCCAGCAGCGTACCGATGGCGGGGACCGGGGAGCTGTTTTTT. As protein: CASSVPMAGTGELFF.

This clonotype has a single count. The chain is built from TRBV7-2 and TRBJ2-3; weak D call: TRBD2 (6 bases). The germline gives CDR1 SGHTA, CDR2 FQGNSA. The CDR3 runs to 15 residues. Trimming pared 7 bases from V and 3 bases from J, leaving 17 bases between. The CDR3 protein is CASNPVGRGTDTQYF. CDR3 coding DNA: TGTGCCAGCAACCCCGTCGGGAGAGGGACAGATACGCAGTATTTT. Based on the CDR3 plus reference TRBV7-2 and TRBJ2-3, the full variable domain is GAGVSQSPSNKVTEKGKDVELRCDPISGHTALYWYRQSLGQGLEFLIYFQGNSAPDKSGLPSDRFSAERTGGSVSTLTIQRTQQEDSAVYLCASNPVGRGTDTQYFGPGTRLTVL.

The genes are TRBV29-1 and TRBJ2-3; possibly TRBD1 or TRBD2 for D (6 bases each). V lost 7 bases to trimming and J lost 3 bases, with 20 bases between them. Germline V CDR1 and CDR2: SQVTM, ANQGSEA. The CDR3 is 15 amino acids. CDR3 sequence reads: CSGDGGTGRTDTQYF. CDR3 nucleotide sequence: TGCAGCGGAGACGGAGGAACAGGGAGGACAGATACGCAGTATTTT.

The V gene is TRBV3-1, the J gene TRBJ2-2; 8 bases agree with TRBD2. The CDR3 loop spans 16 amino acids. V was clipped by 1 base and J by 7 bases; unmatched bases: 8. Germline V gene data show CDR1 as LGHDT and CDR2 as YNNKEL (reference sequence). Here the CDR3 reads CASSQGPGGRVGELFF. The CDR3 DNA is TGTGCCAGCAGCCAAGGTCCGGGAGGGAGGGTCGGGGAGCTGTTTTTT.

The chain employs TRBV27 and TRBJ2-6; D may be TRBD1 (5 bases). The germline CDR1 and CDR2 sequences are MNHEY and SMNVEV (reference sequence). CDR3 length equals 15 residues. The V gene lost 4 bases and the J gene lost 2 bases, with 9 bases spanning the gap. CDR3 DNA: TGTGCCAGCAGTTGGGCAGGGACTGGGGCCAACGTCCTGACTTTC. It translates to CASSWAGTGANVLTF.

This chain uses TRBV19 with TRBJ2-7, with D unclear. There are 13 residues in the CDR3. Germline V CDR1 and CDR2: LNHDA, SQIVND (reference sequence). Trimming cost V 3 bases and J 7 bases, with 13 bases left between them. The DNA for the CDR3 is TGTGCCAGTAGTATGTCAGCTAGAAGGGAGCAGTACTTC. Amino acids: CASSMSARREQYF.

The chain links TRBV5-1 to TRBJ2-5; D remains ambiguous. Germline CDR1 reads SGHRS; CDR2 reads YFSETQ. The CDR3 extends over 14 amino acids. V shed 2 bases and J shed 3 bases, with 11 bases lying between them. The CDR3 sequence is CASSFAPDEETQYF. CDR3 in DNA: TGCGCCAGCAGCTTCGCCCCCGACGAAGAGACCCAGTACTTC.

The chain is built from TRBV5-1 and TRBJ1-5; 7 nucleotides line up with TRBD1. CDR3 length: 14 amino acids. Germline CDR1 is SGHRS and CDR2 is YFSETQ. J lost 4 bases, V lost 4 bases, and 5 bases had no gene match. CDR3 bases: TGCGCCAGCAGCCCCGGGACAGAGAATCAGCCCCAGCATTTT. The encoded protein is CASSPGTENQPQHF.

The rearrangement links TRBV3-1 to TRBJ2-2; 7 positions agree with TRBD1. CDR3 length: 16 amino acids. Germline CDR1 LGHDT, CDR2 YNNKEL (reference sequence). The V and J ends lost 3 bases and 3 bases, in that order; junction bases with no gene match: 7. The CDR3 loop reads CASSHSGTAYTGELFF. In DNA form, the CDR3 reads TGTGCCAGCAGCCATTCCGGGACAGCCTACACCGGGGAGCTGTTTTTT.

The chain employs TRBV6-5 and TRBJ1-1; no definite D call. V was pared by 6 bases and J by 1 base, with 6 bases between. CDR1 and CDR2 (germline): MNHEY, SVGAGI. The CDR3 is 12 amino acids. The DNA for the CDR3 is TGTGCCAGCAGCCAGTGGAACACTGAAGCTTTCTTT. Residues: CASSQWNTEAFF.

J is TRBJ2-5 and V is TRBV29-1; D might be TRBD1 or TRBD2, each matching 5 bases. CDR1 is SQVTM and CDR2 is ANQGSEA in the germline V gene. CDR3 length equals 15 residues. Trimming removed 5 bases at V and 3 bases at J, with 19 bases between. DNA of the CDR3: TGCAGCGTTCAACTCCGCCCGGGACCCGAAGAGACCCAGTACTTC. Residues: CSVQLRPGPEETQYF.

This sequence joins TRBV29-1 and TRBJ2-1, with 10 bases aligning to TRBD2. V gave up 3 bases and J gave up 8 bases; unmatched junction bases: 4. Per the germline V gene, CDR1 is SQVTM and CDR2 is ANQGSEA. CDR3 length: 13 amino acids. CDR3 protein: CSVDTSGNYEQFF. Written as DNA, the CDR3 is TGCAGCGTTGACACTAGCGGGAACTATGAGCAGTTCTTC.

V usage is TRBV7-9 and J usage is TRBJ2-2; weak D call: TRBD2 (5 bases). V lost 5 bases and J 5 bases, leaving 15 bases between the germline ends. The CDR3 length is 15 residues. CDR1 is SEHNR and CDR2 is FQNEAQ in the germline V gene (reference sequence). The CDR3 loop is CASSPWTRVTGELFF. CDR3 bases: TGTGCCAGCAGCCCCTGGACTCGGGTGACCGGGGAGCTGTTTTTT.

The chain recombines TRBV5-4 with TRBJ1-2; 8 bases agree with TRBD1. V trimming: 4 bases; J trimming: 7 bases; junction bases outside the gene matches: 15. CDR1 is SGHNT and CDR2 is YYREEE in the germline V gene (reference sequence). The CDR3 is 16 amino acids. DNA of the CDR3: TGTGCCAGCAGCCAATCACCGACAGGGGCCGGCGGTGGCTACACCTTC. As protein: CASSQSPTGAGGGYTF.